This is a list of T cell receptor beta chains from one sample in a study of PD-L1 blockade in urothelial cancer. Measured with immunoSEQ multiplex PCR; TCRdb has only the in-frame clones, and not every one. The table records around 110,000 clones, 91% of them present only once. This specimen was PBMCs, taken around atezolizumab (anti-PD-L1) treatment. Receptors were obtained from a man aged 60 to 75 with urothelial cancer. Both conserved end residues are part of each CDR3. The order of the fields is clone size, D gene, J gene, V gene, CDR3 DNA, CDR3 protein. D genes are given only for firm matches. A row's size may be missing; if present it is once, few, many or a size class.

>-|-|TRBJ1-5|TRBV28
TGTGCCAGCAGTTTACTGGCAGGGGCTAATAATCAGCCCCAGCATTTT
CASSLLAGANNQPQHF
>-|TRBD2|TRBJ2-1|TRBV4-2
TGTGCCAGCAGCCAAGATCACACTAGCGGGTACAATGAGCAGTTCTTC
CASSQDHTSGYNEQFF
>-|TRBD2|TRBJ2-3|TRBV4-3
TGCGCCAGCAGCCTGGAGCGGGGGGGGAACACAGATACGCAGTATTTT
CASSLERGGNTDTQYF
>-|TRBD2|TRBJ2-7|TRBV5-4
TGTGCCAGCAGCTTGGACGCGGGGGGATCCTACGAGCAGTACTTC
CASSLDAGGSYEQYF
>-|TRBD1|TRBJ1-4|TRBV19
TGTGCCAGTAGACGACAGGGGGTTAATGAAAAACTGTTTTTT
CASRRQGVNEKLFF
>-|-|TRBJ2-7|TRBV19
TGTGCCAGTAGTATGCAGGACGAGCAGTACTTC
CASSMQDEQYF
>-|-|TRBJ1-2|TRBV28
TGTGCCAGCAGTCTCGTTATGGAACGCGGTGGCTACACCTTC
CASSLVMERGGYTF
>-|TRBD1|TRBJ1-1|TRBV5-8
TGTGCCAGCAGCACGGGGACAGTGATGAACACTGAAGCTTTCTTT
CASSTGTVMNTEAFF
>-|-|TRBJ2-1|TRBV4-2
TGTGCCAGCAGCCAAGGGGGGAGGGGGAATGAGCAGTTCTTC
CASSQGGRGNEQFF
>-|-|TRBJ1-1|TRBV6-4
TGTGCCAGCAGTGTAGAGAGGGGAAAGGGGGACACTGAAGCTTTCTTT
CASSVERGKGDTEAFF
>-|TRBD2|TRBJ2-3|TRBV6-6
TGTGCCAGCAGACCGGGACTAGCGGGGGACACGCAGTATTTT
CASRPGLAGDTQYF
>-|-|TRBJ1-3|TRBV29-1
TGCAGCGTTCCTACAGGGATCGCTGGAAACACCATATATTTT
CSVPTGIAGNTIYF
>few|-|TRBJ1-2|TRBV30
TGTGCCTGCTATAGAGGGGGGGGGCTCCATGGCTACACCTTC
CACYRGGGLHGYTF
>-|TRBD2|TRBJ2-1|TRBV5-1
TGCGCCAGCAGCTGGGGTATGACTAGCGGGGGCGATGAGCAGTTCTTC
CASSWGMTSGGDEQFF
>-|TRBD1|TRBJ2-5|TRBV29-1
TGCAGCGGCCGACCCAGGGGGAGAGAGGAGACCCAGTACTTC
CSGRPRGREETQYF
>-|-|TRBJ2-2|TRBV4-2
TGTGCCAGCAGCCAAGATTTGAGCACCGGGGAGCTGTTTTTT
CASSQDLSTGELFF
>-|-|TRBJ2-5|TRBV10-3
TGTGCCATCAGTGAGGCGGGGACCCAAGAGACCCAGTACTTC
CAISEAGTQETQYF
>-|-|TRBJ2-5|TRBV5-1
TGCGCCAGCAGCTTGGAGACAGGAGAGACCCAGTACTTC
CASSLETGETQYF
>-|TRBD2|TRBJ2-5|TRBV7-8
TGTGCCAGCAGGGACCCTTGGGCCGGGACTAGCGGGGGGCAAGAGACCCAGTACTTC
CASRDPWAGTSGGQETQYF
>-|TRBD2|TRBJ2-3|TRBV5-1
TGCGCCAGCAGCTTACAACTAGCGGGAGGGCCCGGTACGCAGTATTTT
CASSLQLAGGPGTQYF
>-|TRBD2|TRBJ2-2|TRBV10-3
TGTGCCATCAGTGAATTAGCGGGAGTGAGCACCGGGGAGCTGTTTTTT
CAISELAGVSTGELFF
>-|TRBD2|TRBJ2-3|TRBV4-2
TGTGCCAGCAGCCAAGATATCGCGGGGGGAGATACGCAGTATTTT
CASSQDIAGGDTQYF
>-|TRBD2|TRBJ2-2|TRBV4-3
TGCGCCAGCAGCCTTAGCTGGGGGGGTAGGGGGGAGCTGTTTTTT
CASSLSWGGRGELFF
>-|TRBD1|TRBJ1-2|TRBV6-1
TGTGCCAGCAGCCCGGGACAGGGAGGCTATGGCTACACCTTC
CASSPGQGGYGYTF
>-|-|TRBJ1-6|TRBV5-4
TGTGCCACAACAAACAGGGAGAATTCACCCCTCCACTTT
CATTNRENSPLHF
>-|-|TRBJ1-4|TRBV19
TGTGCCAGTAGAAAGTCGGACAGAAGTGAAAAACTGTTTTTT
CASRKSDRSEKLFF
>-|-|TRBJ2-7|TRBV21-1
TGTGCCAGCAGCAAATTAAAGTCGGTCTACGAGCAGTACTTC
CASSKLKSVYEQYF
>-|-|TRBJ1-3|TRBV9
TGTGCCAGCAGCGTAGGGGTCGACAGTCTCTCTGGAAACACCATATATTTT
CASSVGVDSLSGNTIYF